Sequencing of this TCR beta chain was carried out in a study of cytomegalovirus exposure and HLA in healthy donors. The germline gives CDR1 SGHTA, CDR2 FQGNSA. V lost 1 base and J 5 bases, leaving 20 bases between the germline ends. The CDR3 covers 17 residues. Researchers ran the PCR with 60 Vbeta and 13 Jbeta primers. Libraries were prepared by immunoSEQ multiplex PCR; TCRdb keeps only in-frame clonotypes and omits some of them. The table shows approximately 150,000 clones, with 65% to 85% occurring only once. The clonotype comes from a woman aged 40 to 50 in good health and CMV-seropositive. V and J are TRBV7-2 and TRBJ2-5; no clear D. Sample: PBMCs. The CDR3 bases are TGTGCCAGCAGCTTAGGCCCTCGAGGTAGTGGCTCGGAGACCCAGTACTTC. Amino acids: CASSLGPRGSGSETQYF.